The 18 T cell receptor beta chains below all came from one sample that was sequenced in a study of CD8 T cells in Susac syndrome. Reverse transcription of about 0.45 to 1 ug RNA was performed with random hexamers. TCRdb re-derived calls from the immunoSEQ multiplex PCR reads in MiXCR, one entry per CDR3 protein. The data hold roughly 200,000 distinct CDR3 sequences, with 90% to 97% observed a single time. The sample taken for sequencing was CD4+ T cells from PBMCs. The origin of the receptors is a human donor with multiple sclerosis.

The chain employs TRBV21-1 and TRBJ2-7. TRBV21-1 is termed a pseudogene. This CDR3 is 12 amino acids long. CDR3 amino acids: CASSNYSHEQYF. In nucleotides, the CDR3 is TGTGCCAGCAGCAACTACAGCCACGAGCAGTACTTC.

This clonotype was recorded a few times. V gene TRBV4-1 combines with J gene TRBJ2-5, with a possible D match to TRBD1 (6 bases). Between the trimmed V and J ends, which lost 1 base and 0 bases, there was a span of 9 bases. The germline CDR1 and CDR2 sequences are MGHRA and YSYEKL. CDR3 size: 15 residues. The CDR3 bases are TGCGCCAGCAGCCAAGGACAGGCGAACCAAGAGACCCAGTACTTC. This gives the protein CASSQGQANQETQYF.

The rearrangement joins TRBV11-2 to TRBJ2-1; a possible D gene is TRBD2 (5 bases). Trimming stripped 1 base from V and 4 bases from J, with 11 bases between. The CDR3 length is 15 residues. CDR1 is SGHAT, CDR2 FQNNGV, per germline. DNA of the CDR3: TGTGCCAGCAGCTTAGCCAGCGGCCCTTACAATGAGCAGTTCTTC. Translation: CASSLASGPYNEQFF.

This rearrangement joins TRBV30 to TRBJ1-5; D gene ambiguous. Germline V gene lookup returns CDR1 GTSNPN and CDR2 SVGIG (reference sequence). CDR3 length equals 13 residues. Between the trimmed V and J ends, which lost 1 base and 2 bases, there was a span of 6 bases. CDR3 DNA sequence: TGTGCCTGGAGTGACCTGGGCAATCAGCCCCAGCATTTT. Encoded protein: CAWSDLGNQPQHF.

The V and J genes are TRBV20-1 and TRBJ2-3, with D perhaps matching TRBD2 (5 bases). V dropped 5 bases and J dropped 6 bases, with 15 bases sitting between them. CDR3 length: 13 residues. CDR1 is DFQATT and CDR2 is SNEGSKA in the germline V gene (reference sequence). The CDR3 sequence: CSASAPQRDTQYF. The DNA for the CDR3 is TGCAGTGCTTCCGCCCCGCAGCGGGATACGCAGTATTTT.

The V gene is TRBV29-1, the J gene TRBJ2-5; D gene uncertain. The CDR3 has 12 residues. Trimming stripped 6 bases from V and 5 bases from J, with 13 bases between. The V gene's germline CDR1 is SQVTM and CDR2 ANQGSEA. This CDR3 reads CSVYSAGETQYF. DNA of the CDR3: TGCAGCGTGTACTCAGCCGGGGAGACCCAGTACTTC.

The chain couples TRBV23-1 to TRBJ1-2, with D possibly matching TRBD1 (6 bases). TRBV23-1 is an ORF, with its function uncertain. The CDR3 has 12 residues. Trimming cost V 8 bases and J 8 bases, with 15 bases left between them. The CDR3 nucleotides are TGCGCCAGCTGGGGAGGGGGGCGAGGCTACACCTTC. Its translation is CASWGGGRGYTF.

The rearrangement links TRBV14 to TRBJ1-6; D not certain. V was pared by 3 bases and J by 7 bases, with 4 bases between. Germline V gene sequence: CDR1 SGHDN, CDR2 FVKESK. This CDR3 region has 12 residues. The CDR3 DNA reads as TGTGCCAGCAGCCAGGGGAATTCACCCCTCCACTTT. This gives the protein CASSQGNSPLHF.

The gene calls are TRBV9 and TRBJ1-1, with 11 nucleotides matching TRBD1. The CDR3 runs 18 residues. The germline gives CDR1 SGDLS, CDR2 YYNGEE. Losses at the gene ends were 3 bases for V and 3 bases for J; bases not matched to a gene: 13. CDR3 nucleotide sequence: TGTGCCAGCAGCGACACGCCGGGACAGGGGGTAGGGTACACTGAAGCTTTCTTT. Residues: CASSDTPGQGVGYTEAFF.

The V and J genes are TRBV7-2 and TRBJ2-7; 7 bases map to TRBD1. The CDR3 loop spans 14 amino acids. Losses at the gene ends were 5 bases for V and 2 bases for J; bases not matched to a gene: 6. CDR1 and CDR2 from the germline V gene are SGHTA and FQGNSA. The CDR3 DNA reads TGTGCCAGCAGCGATAAGGGGGCCCCCTACGAGCAGTACTTC. Translated, it gives CASSDKGAPYEQYF.

The V call is TRBV6-2 or TRBV6-3, the J call TRBJ1-2; D unclear. Per the germline V gene, CDR1 is MNHEY and CDR2 is SVGEGT. V lost 4 bases and J 2 bases, leaving 8 bases between the germline ends. The CDR3 consists of 13 residues. CDR3 in amino acids: CASSLSGNYGYTF. The DNA for the CDR3 is TGTGCCAGCAGTTTGTCCGGCAACTATGGCTACACCTTC.

The V call is TRBV20-1, the J call TRBJ2-2, with 7 positions matching TRBD2. J lost 13 bases, V lost 4 bases, and 15 bases had no gene match. The CDR3 spans 14 residues. Germline V gene sequence: CDR1 DFQATT, CDR2 SNEGSKA (reference sequence). The CDR3 sequence is CSATEPGLPARLFF. The CDR3, as DNA: TGCAGTGCTACTGAACCGGGACTACCGGCCCGGCTGTTTTTT.

CDR3 sequence (DNA): TGCAGCGTTGCGGCTAGCGGGGGGGGACTCTCCTACGAGCAGTACTTC. This translates into CSVAASGGGLSYEQYF. The chain combines TRBV29-1 with TRBJ2-7; 12 nucleotides align to TRBD2. Trimming removed 4 bases from V and 0 bases from J; junction bases left unmatched: 7. CDR1 is SQVTM and CDR2 is ANQGSEA in the germline V gene. The CDR3 contains 16 residues.

As DNA, the CDR3 is TGTGCCAGCAGTTTGGTGGGACAGGGATTGCATCAGCCCCAGCATTTT. As protein: CASSLVGQGLHQPQHF. The chain links TRBV12-3 or TRBV12-4 to TRBJ1-5; 9 positions agree with TRBD1. V shed 3 bases, J shed 5 bases, and the junction held 8 bases outside the gene matches. The CDR3 spans 16 residues.

The rearrangement links TRBV20-1 to TRBJ1-1; D perhaps matches TRBD1 (6 bases). The CDR3 has 14 residues. Trimming took off 3 bases at V and 7 bases at J, with 18 bases between the two ends. Per the germline V gene, CDR1 is DFQATT and CDR2 is SNEGSKA (reference sequence). The CDR3 sequence is CSARRFAGGREAFF. The CDR3 DNA is TGCAGTGCTAGGCGTTTCGCGGGGGGCCGTGAAGCTTTCTTT.

This CDR3 is CSASRGRHEQFF. For the CDR3, the DNA is TGCAGTGCTAGCCGAGGGAGGCATGAGCAGTTCTTC. The gene calls are TRBV20-1 and TRBJ2-1; perhaps TRBD2 as D (6 bases). The CDR3 has 12 residues. Trimming removed 3 bases from V and 8 bases from J, with 11 bases in between. CDR1 and CDR2 (germline): DFQATT, SNEGSKA (reference sequence).

This CDR3 is CASSPGHSLLMNTEAFF. The CDR3 coding sequence is TGTGCCAGCAGCCCTGGACATTCTCTGCTCATGAACACTGAAGCTTTCTTT. The genes are TRBV12-3 or TRBV12-4 and TRBJ1-1; maybe TRBD1 (5 bases). The V gene lost 6 bases and the J gene lost 0 bases, with 20 bases spanning the gap. This CDR3 is 17 amino acids long.

The V call is TRBV20-1, the J call TRBJ1-5; D ambiguous. There are 12 residues in the CDR3. Germline loops: CDR1 DFQATT, CDR2 SNEGSKA (reference sequence). V lost 1 base to trimming and J lost 3 bases, with 4 bases between them. Here the CDR3 reads CSARGPNQPQHF. The CDR3 nucleotides read TGCAGTGCTAGAGGACCCAATCAGCCCCAGCATTTT.